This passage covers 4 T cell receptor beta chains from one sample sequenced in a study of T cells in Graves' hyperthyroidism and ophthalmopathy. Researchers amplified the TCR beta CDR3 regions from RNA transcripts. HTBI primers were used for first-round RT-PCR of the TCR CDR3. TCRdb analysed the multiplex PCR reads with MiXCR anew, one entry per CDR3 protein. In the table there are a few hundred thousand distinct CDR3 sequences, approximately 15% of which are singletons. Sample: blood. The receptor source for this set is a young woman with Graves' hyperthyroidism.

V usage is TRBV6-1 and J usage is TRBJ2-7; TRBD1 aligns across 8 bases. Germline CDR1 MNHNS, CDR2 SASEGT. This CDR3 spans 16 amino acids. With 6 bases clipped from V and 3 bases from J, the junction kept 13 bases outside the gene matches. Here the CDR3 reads CASRSGPGTGNYEQYF. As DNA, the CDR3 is TGTGCCAGCAGGTCCGGACCCGGGACAGGTAACTACGAGCAGTACTTC.

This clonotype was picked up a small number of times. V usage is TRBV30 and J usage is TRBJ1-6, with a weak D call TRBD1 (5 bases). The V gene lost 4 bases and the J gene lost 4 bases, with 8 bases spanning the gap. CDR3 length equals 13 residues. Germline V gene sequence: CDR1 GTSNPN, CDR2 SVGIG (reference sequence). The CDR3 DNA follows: TGTGCCTGGATGGGGGAATATAATTCACCCCTCCACTTT. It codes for CAWMGEYNSPLHF.

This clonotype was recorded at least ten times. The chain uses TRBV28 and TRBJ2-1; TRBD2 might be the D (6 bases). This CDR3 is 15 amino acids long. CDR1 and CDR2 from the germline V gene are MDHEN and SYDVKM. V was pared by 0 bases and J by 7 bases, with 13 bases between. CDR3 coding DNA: TGTGCCAGCAGTTTATGGCGGGGAGTGGGAAATGAGCAGTTCTTC. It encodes CASSLWRGVGNEQFF.

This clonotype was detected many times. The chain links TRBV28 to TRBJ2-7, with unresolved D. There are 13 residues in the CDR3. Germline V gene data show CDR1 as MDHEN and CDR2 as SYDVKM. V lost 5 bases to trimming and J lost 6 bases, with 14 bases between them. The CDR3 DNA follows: TGTGCCAGCAGTCGAACTAAAATCCCCGAGCAGTACTTC. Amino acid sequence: CASSRTKIPEQYF.